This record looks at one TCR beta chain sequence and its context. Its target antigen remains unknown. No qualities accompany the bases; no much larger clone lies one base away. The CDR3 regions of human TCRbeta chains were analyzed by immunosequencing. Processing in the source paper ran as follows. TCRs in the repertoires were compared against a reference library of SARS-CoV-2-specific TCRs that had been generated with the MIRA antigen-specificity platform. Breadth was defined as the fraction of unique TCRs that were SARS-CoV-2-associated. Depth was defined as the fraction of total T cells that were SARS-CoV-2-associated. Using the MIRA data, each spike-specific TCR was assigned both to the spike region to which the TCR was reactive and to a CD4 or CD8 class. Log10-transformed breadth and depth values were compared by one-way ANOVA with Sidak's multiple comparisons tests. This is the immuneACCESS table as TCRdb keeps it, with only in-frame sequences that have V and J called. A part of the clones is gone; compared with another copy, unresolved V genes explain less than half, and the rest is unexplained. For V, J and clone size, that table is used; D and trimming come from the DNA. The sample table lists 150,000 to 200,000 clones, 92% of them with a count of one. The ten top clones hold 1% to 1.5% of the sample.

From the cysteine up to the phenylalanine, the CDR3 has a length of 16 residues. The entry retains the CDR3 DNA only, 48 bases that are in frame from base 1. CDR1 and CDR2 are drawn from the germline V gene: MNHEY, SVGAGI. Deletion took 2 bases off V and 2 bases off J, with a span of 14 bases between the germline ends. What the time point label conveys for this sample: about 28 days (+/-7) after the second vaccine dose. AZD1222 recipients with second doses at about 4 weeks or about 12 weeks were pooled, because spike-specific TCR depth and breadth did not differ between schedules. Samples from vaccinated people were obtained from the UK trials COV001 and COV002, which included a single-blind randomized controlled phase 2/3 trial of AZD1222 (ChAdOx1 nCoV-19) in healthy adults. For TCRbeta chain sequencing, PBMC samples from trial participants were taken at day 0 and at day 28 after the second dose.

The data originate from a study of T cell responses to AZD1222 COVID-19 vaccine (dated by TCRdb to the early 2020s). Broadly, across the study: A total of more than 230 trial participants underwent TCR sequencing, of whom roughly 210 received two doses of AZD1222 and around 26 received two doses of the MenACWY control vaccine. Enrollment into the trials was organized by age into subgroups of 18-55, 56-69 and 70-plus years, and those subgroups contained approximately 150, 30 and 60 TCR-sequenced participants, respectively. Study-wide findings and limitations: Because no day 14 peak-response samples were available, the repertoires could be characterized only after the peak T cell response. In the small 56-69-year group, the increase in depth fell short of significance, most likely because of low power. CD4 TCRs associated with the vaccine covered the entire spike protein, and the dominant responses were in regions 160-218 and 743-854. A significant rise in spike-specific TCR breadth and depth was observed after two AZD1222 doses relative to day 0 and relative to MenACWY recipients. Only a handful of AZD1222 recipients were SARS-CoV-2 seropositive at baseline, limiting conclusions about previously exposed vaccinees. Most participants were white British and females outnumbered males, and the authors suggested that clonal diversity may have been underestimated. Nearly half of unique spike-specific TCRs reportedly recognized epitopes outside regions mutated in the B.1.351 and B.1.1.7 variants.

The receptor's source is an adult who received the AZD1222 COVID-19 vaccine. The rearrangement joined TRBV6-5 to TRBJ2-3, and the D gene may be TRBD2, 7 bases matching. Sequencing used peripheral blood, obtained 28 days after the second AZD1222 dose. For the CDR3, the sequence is CASSYAGGLNTDTQYF. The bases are TGTGCCAGCAGTTACGCCGGGGGGCTCAACACAGATACGCAGTATTTT.